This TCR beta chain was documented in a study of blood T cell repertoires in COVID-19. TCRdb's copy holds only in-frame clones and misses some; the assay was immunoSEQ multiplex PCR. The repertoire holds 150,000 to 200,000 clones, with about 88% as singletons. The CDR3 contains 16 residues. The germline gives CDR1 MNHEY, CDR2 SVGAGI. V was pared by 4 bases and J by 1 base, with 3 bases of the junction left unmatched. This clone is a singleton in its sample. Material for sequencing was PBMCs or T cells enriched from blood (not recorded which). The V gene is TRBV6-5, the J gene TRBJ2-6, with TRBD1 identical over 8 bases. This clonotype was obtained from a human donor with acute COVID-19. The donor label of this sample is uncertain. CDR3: CASSFNRGSGANVLTF. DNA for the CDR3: TGTGCCAGCAGTTTTAACAGGGGGTCTGGGGCCAACGTCCTGACTTTC.